This T cell receptor beta chain originates from a study of shared T cell receptors in the human thymus. TCRdb's table, derived via immunoSEQ multiplex PCR, lists solely in-frame clones and lacks some. In the table there are roughly 660,000 clones, roughly 90% of which are singletons. CDR1 and CDR2 from the germline V gene are MNHNY and SVGAGI (reference sequence). Trimming cost V 3 bases and J 1 base, with 10 bases left between them. This CDR3 region has 15 residues. Another study also made use of these data, one on human thymus T cells. That report adds: Serving as donors were healthy Finnish infants, each of whom was having open corrective surgery for congenital heart defects. Thymus tissue for the work was resected from patients undergoing corrective heart surgery. There were highly overlapping thymic repertoires among unrelated individuals, as related research reported.

Sequences were obtained from thymocytes. The source is a boy under two years old with a congenital heart defect. The chain recombines TRBV6-6 with TRBJ2-4, with a tentative D call TRBD2 (6 bases). As DNA, the CDR3 is TGTGCCAGCAGTTATTACGCGGGGGCCAAAAACATTCAGTACTTC. It yields the protein CASSYYAGAKNIQYF.